These 7 T cell receptor beta chains were sequenced from one sample in a study of OX40 agonist ivuxolimab in advanced cancers. Data came from immunoSEQ multiplex PCR; TCRdb stores just in-frame clones and leaves some out. Altogether roughly 67,000 clones are present, around 90% being singletons, with the ten largest covering 0.38%. Sample: CD4+ or CD8+ T cells sorted from blood, taken in a trial of the OX40 agonist ivuxolimab. The receptor source for this set is an adult with an advanced solid tumor such as melanoma, head and neck, liver or kidney cancer.

In this sample, this clone turned up once. This rearrangement joins TRBV6-5 to TRBJ1-2; 8 bases map to TRBD1. V lost 7 bases, J lost 4 bases, and 2 bases stayed unmatched. This CDR3 contains 12 residues. Germline values: CDR1 MNHEY, CDR2 SVGAGI. CDR3 coding DNA: TGTGCCAGCAAAGACAGGGGCTATGGCTACACCTTC. This sequence encodes CASKDRGYGYTF.

The chain carries TRBV5-6 and TRBJ2-5; 7 bases map to TRBD2. Trimming removed 4 bases from V and 2 bases from J; junction bases left unmatched: 8. The CDR3 covers 15 residues. In germline, CDR1 is SGHDT, CDR2 YYEEEE. The CDR3 DNA follows: TGTGCCAGCAGCCCCAGACTAGCCCAACAAGAGACCCAGTACTTC. It yields the protein CASSPRLAQQETQYF.

The J gene is TRBJ1-5, the V gene TRBV30; D is possibly TRBD1 (6 bases). This CDR3 is built from 17 residues. Looked up from germline, CDR1 is GTSNPN and CDR2 is SVGIG (reference sequence). V was clipped by 4 bases and J by 0 bases, with 19 bases between them. For the CDR3, the DNA is TGTGCCTGGAACGCGGGACACGTTAGTATTAGCAATCAGCCCCAGCATTTT. This translates into CAWNAGHVSISNQPQHF.

The chain links TRBV9 to TRBJ2-3; no clear D. V was trimmed by 4 bases and J by 1 base, leaving 19 bases between them. CDR3 size: 17 residues. CDR1 is SGDLS, CDR2 YYNGEE, per germline. CDR3 nucleotides: TGTGCCAGCAGCCCGGCGCCCCCGCTCGTCGGCACAGATACGCAGTATTTT. Translation gives CASSPAPPLVGTDTQYF.

This clone has only one observation. The DNA for the CDR3 is TGTGCCAGCAGCAAGTTGGGGCTCTCCTACGAGCAGTACTTC. Encoded protein: CASSKLGLSYEQYF. The genes are TRBV27 and TRBJ2-7; a weak D match, TRBD1 (5 bases). The CDR3 runs to 14 residues. CDR1 and CDR2 (germline): MNHEY, SMNVEV (reference sequence). Trimming left V 6 bases short and J 0 bases short, with 12 bases between.

This chain uses TRBV18 with TRBJ2-7; a weak D match, TRBD1 (6 bases). V lost 5 bases, J lost 0 bases, and 11 bases lay in between. This CDR3 region has 14 residues. The germline V gene encodes CDR1 KGHSH and CDR2 LQKENI. This chain's CDR3 is CASSSKTGSYEQYF. The CDR3 region has the DNA TGTGCCAGCTCATCCAAGACAGGCTCCTACGAGCAGTACTTC.

This chain links TRBV27 with TRBJ1-4; D ambiguous. CDR1 is MNHEY and CDR2 is SMNVEV in the germline V gene (reference sequence). V was cut by 2 bases and J by 8 bases, with 12 bases left in between. This CDR3 has 14 residues. CDR3 residues: CASSLEVGGEKLFF. The CDR3 coding sequence is TGTGCCAGCAGTTTAGAAGTTGGAGGCGAAAAACTGTTTTTT. The full variable domain, completed using reference TRBV27 and TRBJ1-4, is EAQVTQNPRYLITVTGKKLTVTCSQNMNHEYMSWYRQDPGLGLRQIYYSMNVEVTDKGDVPEGYKVSRKEKRNFPLILESPSPNQTSLYFCASSLEVGGEKLFFGSGTQLSVL.